These T cell receptor beta chains were read from a single sample in a study of shared clonotypes between healthy human individuals. Clones were read by immunoSEQ multiplex PCR, and TCRdb kept only the in-frame ones, dropping some. The sample shows 1,400,000 or so clones, about 98.5% of them seen only once. The sequencing sample was made of naive CD4+ T cells sorted from blood. The origin of the receptors is a young man in good health. The conserved cysteine and the conserved F or W are not part of the CDR3 here.

TRBV5-4	TRBJ2-1	ASSSPGQGSNEQF
TRBV9	TRBJ2-7	ASSVAGNRQAEQY
TRBV18	TRBJ1-4	ASSPWDRGQELF
TRBV5-6	TRBJ2-7	ASSLAGDRDYEQY
TRBV7-9	TRBJ1-1	ASSKRTGPYNTEAF
TRBV30	TRBJ1-2	AWTAYERGYT
TRBV14	TRBJ2-2	ASSHHTLF
TRBV6-5	TRBJ2-1	ASSYRF
TRBV30	TRBJ1-4	AWSVQGRGATNEKLF
TRBV11-2	TRBJ2-4	ASSPNKNIQY
TRBV18	TRBJ2-7	ASSPPSGRTYEQY
TRBV4-1	TRBJ1-2	ASSQGGDRGPRHGYT
TRBV15	TRBJ2-7	ATSRATYEQY
TRBV28	TRBJ2-7	ASRPTGDHSYEQY
TRBV7-3	TRBJ2-7	ASSSQGREQY
TRBV5-4	TRBJ2-3	ASSFREASHTQY
TRBV10-1	TRBJ2-7	ASSESRDEQY
TRBV14	TRBJ2-1	ASSPLNRAYEQF
TRBV7-9	TRBJ1-1	ASSLERKEAF